This T cell receptor beta chain was recovered during a study of T cell clones after liver transplantation. The overall study: TCRbeta sequencing after a pre-transplant mixed lymphocyte reaction identified graft-donor-reactive clones, later tracked in post-transplant blood. Tolerance: complete withdrawal held at least one year, liver enzymes staying within twice normal. Study conclusions and caveats: Circulating graft-donor-reactive CD4 TCRbeta sequences fell significantly post-transplant in most of the 8 subjects.

This CDR3 has 16 amino acids. In the case of this clone: Its antigen remains unidentified.

TCRdb keeps only in-frame clones here, not all; method: immunoSEQ multiplex PCR. This table has 15,000 or so clones, about nine tenths appearing once. The J gene is TRBJ2-1, the V gene TRBV1; the table calls TRBD1, which could not be checked here. TRBV1 is listed as a pseudogene. Material: CD8+ T cells from blood, obtained before liver transplant. This clonotype was obtained from a human donor who received a liver transplant. CDR3 DNA: TGCACCAGCAGCCAAGAATTAGGGTCGGACACCCTCGGGCAGTTCTTC. Translating gives CTSSQELGSDTLGQFF.